A selection of T cell receptor beta chains follows, all from one sample in a study of blood T cell repertoires in COVID-19. Clones were sequenced by immunoSEQ multiplex PCR, and TCRdb holds only the in-frame ones, with some missing. The sample contains roughly 150,000 clones, 85% to 90% of which appear only once. Material for sequencing was peripheral blood. These receptors originate from a woman between 65 and 79 years old with acute or convalescent COVID-19. Both conserved end residues are part of each CDR3. Fields, in order: V gene, J gene, CDR3 protein.

v_gene: TRBV15; j_gene: TRBJ1-3; CDR3aa: CATSTPRGGRNTIYF
v_gene: TRBV5-1; j_gene: TRBJ2-1; CDR3aa: CASRQSGLADNEQFF
v_gene: TRBV9; j_gene: TRBJ2-5; CDR3aa: CASSVTRGSRSETQYF
v_gene: TRBV19; j_gene: TRBJ1-1; CDR3aa: CASSKDPLTGNTEAFF
v_gene: TRBV2; j_gene: TRBJ2-1; CDR3aa: CASSDRGYSYNEQFF
v_gene: TRBV29-1; j_gene: TRBJ1-1; CDR3aa: CSVEGRSWGTEAFF
v_gene: TRBV6-5; j_gene: TRBJ1-5; CDR3aa: CASRRGQGGNQPQHF
v_gene: TRBV6-1; j_gene: TRBJ2-5; CDR3aa: CASSEGTSGRAIQETQYF
v_gene: TRBV29-1; j_gene: TRBJ1-2; CDR3aa: CSVEGQGTSNYGYTF
v_gene: TRBV2; j_gene: TRBJ1-3; CDR3aa: CASKGLSNTIYF
v_gene: TRBV7-8; j_gene: TRBJ2-5; CDR3aa: CASSLGGAPEKETQYF
v_gene: TRBV18; j_gene: TRBJ2-3; CDR3aa: CASSPRTGGSDTQYF
v_gene: TRBV5-1; j_gene: TRBJ2-5; CDR3aa: CASSLTPVQETQYF
v_gene: TRBV5-1; j_gene: TRBJ1-2; CDR3aa: CASSLQGDYGYTF
v_gene: TRBV3-1/TRBV3-2; j_gene: TRBJ1-1; CDR3aa: CASSQDRNTEAFF
v_gene: TRBV30; j_gene: TRBJ1-2; CDR3aa: CAWSDGQVVSSYGYTF
v_gene: TRBV2; j_gene: TRBJ2-1; CDR3aa: CASKVDSGNSPHNEQFF